The 2 T cell receptor beta chains below were found in one sample sequenced in a study of shared clonotypes between healthy human individuals. Measured with immunoSEQ multiplex PCR; TCRdb has only the in-frame clones, and not every one. In the table there are 2 million to 2.5 million clones, more than 85% of which are singletons. The sequenced sample consisted of naive CD4+ T cells from PBMCs. Subset specified: CD45RA+ positively selected. Receptors originate from a man aged 18 to 29 in good health. Some clones in this sample may be carry-over from other donors' samples.

The rearrangement links TRBV5-8 to TRBJ2-4, with 9 bases fitting TRBD2. The CDR3 is 14 residues long. Per germline, CDR1 SGHTS and CDR2 YDEGEE. The V gene end was trimmed by 4 bases and the J gene end by 2 bases; junction bases not matched to a gene: 1. Written as DNA, the CDR3 is TGTGCCAGCAGCGGGACTAGCCCCAAAAACATTCAGTACTTC. Translated: CASSGTSPKNIQYF.

The J gene is TRBJ2-7, the V gene TRBV5-4; possibly TRBD2 for D (5 bases). The V gene lost 4 bases and the J gene lost 0 bases, with 8 bases spanning the gap. The CDR3 loop spans 13 amino acids. From germline, CDR1 is SGHNT and CDR2 YYREEE (reference sequence). CDR3 coding DNA: TGTGCCAGCAGCCCGGGGTACTCCTACGAGCAGTACTTC. Translation gives CASSPGYSYEQYF.